There are a few counts of the clone carrying this T cell receptor (beta chain). This entry belongs to a study of blood T cell repertoires in COVID-19. Study as a whole: Italy, Spain and the United States were the sources of the convalescent and acute COVID-19 samples.

Those who participated ranged in age from about 18 to 89 years and resided in some 24 US areas. Assay: immunoSEQ multiplex PCR; the TCRdb copy retains only in-frame clones and omits some. The sample lists roughly 310,000 clones; roughly 90% were seen once. This TCR was sampled from a woman between 40 and 55 years old who had recovered from COVID-19. What was sequenced was PBMCs or T cells enriched from blood (not recorded which).

This CDR3 reads CSVEVGGTNEQFF. DNA of the CDR3: TGCAGCGTTGAGGTGGGAGGGACCAATGAGCAGTTCTTC. The chain links TRBV29-1 to TRBJ2-1; 7 positions match TRBD2. The CDR3 is made up of 13 amino acids. V shed 3 bases and J 6 bases; nucleotides not matched to a gene: 5. Germline CDR1 SQVTM, CDR2 ANQGSEA.